This is a list of T cell receptor beta chains from one sample in a study of CXCR3-negative and CXCR3-positive naive CD8 T cells. From its re-call of the 5' RACE reads, TCRdb lists each CDR3 protein once, without DNA. Its table lists about 43,000 distinct CDR3 sequences. Sequences were obtained from memory CD8+ T cells from blood. The receptors stem from a human donor in good health. Some clones in this sample may be carry-over from other donors' samples. CDR3s include the opening cysteine and the closing phenylalanine or tryptophan. Fields, in order: clone size, V gene, J gene, CDR3 protein. Size is omitted from some rows. Given values are once, few, many or a class for expanded clones.

>-|TRBV12-3/TRBV12-4|TRBJ2-2
CAISEPGTDKNTGELFF
>-|TRBV6-2/TRBV6-3|TRBJ1-2
CASIDFDYGYTF
>-|TRBV6-2/TRBV6-3|TRBJ2-1
CASSYRLAGVNEQFF
>-|TRBV12-3/TRBV12-4|TRBJ1-3
CASNKGVTGNTIYF
>-|TRBV7-2|TRBJ2-2
CASSSPNTGELFF
>-|TRBV30|TRBJ2-7
CAWSAAWEGVTYEQYF
>-|TRBV6-5|TRBJ2-1
CASSYSSGATEQFF
>-|TRBV9|TRBJ1-2
CASSPIRTGHGYTF
>-|TRBV29-1|TRBJ1-2
CSVAGGPGGGDYGYTF
>-|TRBV5-1|TRBJ1-4
CASSFGQIDEKLFF
>-|TRBV15|TRBJ2-6
CATSTQDSGANVLTF
>-|TRBV5-5|TRBJ1-4
CASSLDPGDEKLFF
>-|TRBV5-1|TRBJ1-5
CASSLVGRVNQPQHF
>-|TRBV7-9|TRBJ2-1
CASSWTGGHNEQFF
>-|TRBV29-1|TRBJ1-2
CSALWENGYTF
>-|TRBV4-1|TRBJ1-5
CASSQDWTGLQPQHF
>-|TRBV14|TRBJ1-1
CASSQGSGTEAFF
>-|TRBV6-6|TRBJ2-4
CASSYSVGVGAKNIQYF
>-|TRBV28|TRBJ2-3
CASSLTEAPGTDTQYF
>-|TRBV27|TRBJ1-2
CASSYGTGTYGYTF
>-|TRBV10-2|TRBJ2-7
CASSPVSSYEQYF
>-|TRBV28|TRBJ1-5
CASSATLGSNQPQHF
>-|TRBV15|TRBJ2-2
CATSRDQSESRGRGELFF
>medium-sized|TRBV6-2/TRBV6-3|TRBJ2-2
CASRPGQEHTGELFF
>-|TRBV29-1|TRBJ2-1
CSIPKPDRVSYNEQFF
>-|TRBV12-3/TRBV12-4|TRBJ2-3
CASRTGTPGSDTQYF
>-|TRBV7-3|TRBJ2-2
CASSLIGAGELFF
>-|TRBV2|TRBJ2-2
CASSYASQGPNTGELFF
>-|TRBV28|TRBJ1-4
CASTGIREKLFF
>-|TRBV7-6|TRBJ2-1
CASSPDPGTTDNEQFF
>-|TRBV6-5|TRBJ2-3
CASSPRGTAHTDTQYF
>-|TRBV7-2|TRBJ2-2
CASSIGLAAYTGELFF
>-|TRBV4-1|TRBJ1-2
CASSQDNLEGGSGYTF
>-|TRBV4-3|TRBJ1-2
CASSQDRGYPGGYTF
>-|TRBV29-1|TRBJ1-2
CSVRFGGNHGYTF
>-|TRBV12-3/TRBV12-4|TRBJ2-4
CASRKPGENIQYF
>-|TRBV3-1|TRBJ2-1
CASSPRPLAGGPSSYNEQFF
>-|TRBV20-1|TRBJ1-5
CSARLLETGEGNQPQHF
>-|TRBV7-3|TRBJ2-2
CAIEKKTGNTGELFF
>-|TRBV29-1|TRBJ1-2
CSVPSGGFGGGYTF
>-|TRBV7-2|TRBJ1-6
CASSSTGVTTYNSPLHF
>-|TRBV7-9|TRBJ1-2
CASTGQGGLYGYTF
>-|TRBV15|TRBJ2-7
CATSIGLPYEQYF
>-|TRBV20-1|TRBJ1-4
CSAQPRTGRNEKLFF
>-|TRBV9|TRBJ2-7
CASDPRGNSYEQYF
>-|TRBV9|TRBJ1-1
CASSDGTDDLNTEAFF
>-|TRBV5-5|TRBJ2-3
CASSFLAAEADTQYF
>-|TRBV28|TRBJ2-3
CASRSPSGGAKDTQYF
>-|TRBV7-9|TRBJ2-7
CASSFGSTYEQYF
>-|TRBV7-6|TRBJ2-2
CASSLFGNTGELFF
>-|TRBV20-1|TRBJ2-3
CSARAGEVWGGGPTDTQYF
>-|TRBV12-3/TRBV12-4|TRBJ1-3
CASRTTSGNTIYF
>-|TRBV20-1|TRBJ2-4
CSARDFRLAGPNIQYF
>-|TRBV28|TRBJ2-3
CASSLRDGTDTQYF
>-|TRBV28|TRBJ1-5
CASSPTGIGYQPQHF